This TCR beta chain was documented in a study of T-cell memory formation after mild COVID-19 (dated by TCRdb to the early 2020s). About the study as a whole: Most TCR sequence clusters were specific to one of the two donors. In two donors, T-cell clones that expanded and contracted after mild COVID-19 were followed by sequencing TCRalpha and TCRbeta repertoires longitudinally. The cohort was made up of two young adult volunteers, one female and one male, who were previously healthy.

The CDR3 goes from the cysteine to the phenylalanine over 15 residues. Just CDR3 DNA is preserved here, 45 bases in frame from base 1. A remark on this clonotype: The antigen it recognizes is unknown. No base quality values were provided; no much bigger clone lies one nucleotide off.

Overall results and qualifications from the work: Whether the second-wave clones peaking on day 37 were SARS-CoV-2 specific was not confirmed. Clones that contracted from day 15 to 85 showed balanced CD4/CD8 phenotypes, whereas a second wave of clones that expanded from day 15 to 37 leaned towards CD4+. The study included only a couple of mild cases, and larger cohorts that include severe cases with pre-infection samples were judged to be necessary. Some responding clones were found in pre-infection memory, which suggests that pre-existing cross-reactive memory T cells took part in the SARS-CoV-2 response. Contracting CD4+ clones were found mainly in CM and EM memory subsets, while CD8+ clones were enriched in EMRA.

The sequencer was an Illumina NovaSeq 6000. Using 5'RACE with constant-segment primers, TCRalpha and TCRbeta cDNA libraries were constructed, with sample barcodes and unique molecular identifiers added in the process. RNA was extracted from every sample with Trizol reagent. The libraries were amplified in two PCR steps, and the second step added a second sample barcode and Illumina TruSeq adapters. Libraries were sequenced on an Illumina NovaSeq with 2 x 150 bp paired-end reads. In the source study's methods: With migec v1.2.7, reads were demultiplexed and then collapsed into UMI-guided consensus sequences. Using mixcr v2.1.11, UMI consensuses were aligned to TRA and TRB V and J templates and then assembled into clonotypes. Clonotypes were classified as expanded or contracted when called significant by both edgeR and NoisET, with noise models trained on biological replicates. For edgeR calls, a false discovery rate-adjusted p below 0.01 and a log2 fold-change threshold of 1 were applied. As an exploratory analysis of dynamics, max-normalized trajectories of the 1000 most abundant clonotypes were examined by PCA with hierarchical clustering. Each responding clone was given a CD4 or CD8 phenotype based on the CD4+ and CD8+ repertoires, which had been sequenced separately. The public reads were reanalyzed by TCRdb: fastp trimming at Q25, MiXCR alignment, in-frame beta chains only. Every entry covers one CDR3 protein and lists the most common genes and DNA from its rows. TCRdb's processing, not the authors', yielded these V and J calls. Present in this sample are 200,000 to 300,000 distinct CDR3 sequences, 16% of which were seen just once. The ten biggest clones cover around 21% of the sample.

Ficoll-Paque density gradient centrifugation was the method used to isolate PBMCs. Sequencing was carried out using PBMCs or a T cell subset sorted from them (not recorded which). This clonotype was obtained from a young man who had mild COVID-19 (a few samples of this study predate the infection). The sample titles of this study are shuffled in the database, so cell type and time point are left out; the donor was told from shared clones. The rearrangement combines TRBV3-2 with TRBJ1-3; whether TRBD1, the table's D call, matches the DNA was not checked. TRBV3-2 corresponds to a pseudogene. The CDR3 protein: CASRGDRPWGNTIYF. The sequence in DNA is TGTGCCAGCAGGGGGGACAGGCCTTGGGGAAACACCATATATTTT.